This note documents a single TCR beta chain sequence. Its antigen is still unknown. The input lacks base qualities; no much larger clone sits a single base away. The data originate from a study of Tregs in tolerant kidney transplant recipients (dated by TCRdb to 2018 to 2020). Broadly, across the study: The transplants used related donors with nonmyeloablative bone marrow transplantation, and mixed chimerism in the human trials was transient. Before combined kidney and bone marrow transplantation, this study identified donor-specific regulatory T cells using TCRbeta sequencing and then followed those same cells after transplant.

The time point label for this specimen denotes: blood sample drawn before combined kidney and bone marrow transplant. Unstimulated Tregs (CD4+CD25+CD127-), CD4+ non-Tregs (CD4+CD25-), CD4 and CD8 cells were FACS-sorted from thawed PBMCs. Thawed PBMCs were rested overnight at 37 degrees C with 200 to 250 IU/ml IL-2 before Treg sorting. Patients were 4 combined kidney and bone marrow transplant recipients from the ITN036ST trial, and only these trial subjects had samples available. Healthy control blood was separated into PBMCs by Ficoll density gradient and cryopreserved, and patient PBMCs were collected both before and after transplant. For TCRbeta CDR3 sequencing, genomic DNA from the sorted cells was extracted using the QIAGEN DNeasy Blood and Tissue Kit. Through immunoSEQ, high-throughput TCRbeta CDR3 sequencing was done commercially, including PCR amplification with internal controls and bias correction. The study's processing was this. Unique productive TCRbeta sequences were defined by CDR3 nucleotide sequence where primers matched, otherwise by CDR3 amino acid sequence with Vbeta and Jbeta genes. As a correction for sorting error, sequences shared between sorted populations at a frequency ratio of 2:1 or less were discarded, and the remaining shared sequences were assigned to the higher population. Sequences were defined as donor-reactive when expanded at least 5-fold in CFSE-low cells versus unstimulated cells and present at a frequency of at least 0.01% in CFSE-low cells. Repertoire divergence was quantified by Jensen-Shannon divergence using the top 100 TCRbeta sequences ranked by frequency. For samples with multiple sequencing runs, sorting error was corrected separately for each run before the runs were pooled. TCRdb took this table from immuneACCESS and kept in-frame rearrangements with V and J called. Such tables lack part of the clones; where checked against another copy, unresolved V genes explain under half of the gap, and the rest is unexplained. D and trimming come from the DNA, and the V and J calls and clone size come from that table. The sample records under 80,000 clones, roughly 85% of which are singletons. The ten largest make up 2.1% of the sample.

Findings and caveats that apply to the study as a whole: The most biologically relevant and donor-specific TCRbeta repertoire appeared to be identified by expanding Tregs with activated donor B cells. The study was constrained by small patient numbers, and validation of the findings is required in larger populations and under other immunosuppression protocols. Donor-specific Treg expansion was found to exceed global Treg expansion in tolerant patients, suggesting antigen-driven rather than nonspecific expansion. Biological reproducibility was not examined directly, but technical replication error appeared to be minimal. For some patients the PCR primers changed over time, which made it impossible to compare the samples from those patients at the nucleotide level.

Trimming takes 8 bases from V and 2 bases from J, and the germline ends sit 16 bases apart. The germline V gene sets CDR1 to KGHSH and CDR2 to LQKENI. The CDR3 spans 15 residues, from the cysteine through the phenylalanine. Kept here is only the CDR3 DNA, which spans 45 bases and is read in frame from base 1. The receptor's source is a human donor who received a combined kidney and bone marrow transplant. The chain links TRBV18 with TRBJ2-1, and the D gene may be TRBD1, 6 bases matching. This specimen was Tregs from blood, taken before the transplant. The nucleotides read TGTGCCAGCGGACCGGGACACCCGACCTACAATGAGCAGTTCTTC. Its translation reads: CASGPGHPTYNEQFF. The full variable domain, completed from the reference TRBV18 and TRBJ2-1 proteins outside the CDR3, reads NAGVMQNPRHLVRRRGQEARLRCSPMKGHSHVYWYRQLPEEGLKFMVYLQKENIIDESGMPKERFSAEFPKEGPSILRIQQVVRGDSAAYFCASGPGHPTYNEQFFGPGTRLTVL.